This passage covers 23 T cell receptor beta chains from one sample sequenced in a study of control samples from healthy donors and cancer patients. Sequencing used immunoSEQ multiplex PCR; TCRdb keeps in-frame clones, though not all of them. The table includes about 110,000 clones, approximately 84% detected once. The sample consisted of blood. The receptors stem from a man between 18 and 29 years old in good health.

The CDR3 here is CASSFRLTSGGTGELFF. For the CDR3, the DNA is TGTGCCAGCAGTTTTAGGCTGACTAGCGGGGGGACCGGGGAGCTGTTTTTT. This sequence joins TRBV27 and TRBJ2-2; TRBD2 matches 13 bases. This CDR3 region has 17 residues. Germline lookup yields CDR1 MNHEY and CDR2 SMNVEV (reference sequence). Losses at the gene ends were 3 bases for V and 5 bases for J; bases not matched to a gene: 6.

J is TRBJ2-7 and V is TRBV9; D unresolved. Between the trimmed V and J ends, which lost 5 bases and 3 bases, there was a span of 18 bases. CDR1 and CDR2 from the germline V gene are SGDLS and YYNGEE. The CDR3 runs to 15 residues. The CDR3 here is CASSPLKGPYYEQYF. In DNA form, the CDR3 reads TGTGCCAGCAGTCCGTTGAAGGGCCCCTACTACGAGCAGTACTTC.

This clone was observed at least ten times. This chain links TRBV3-1 (or the pseudogene TRBV3-2) with TRBJ1-3; D gene uncertain. The V end was cut by 1 base, the J end by 4 bases, with 5 bases between. Germline assignment: CDR1 LGHDT and CDR2 YNNKEL (reference sequence). The CDR3 sequence is 13 residues long. The CDR3 nucleotides read TGTGCCAGCAGCCAAGGAAGGGGAAACACCATATATTTT. Its translation: CASSQGRGNTIYF.

J is TRBJ1-5 and V is TRBV6-1, with D hard to call. V lost 0 bases, J lost 9 bases, and 9 bases lay in between. The CDR3 has 13 amino acids. The germline gives CDR1 MNHNS, CDR2 SASEGT. CDR3 protein: CASSEAGVTPQHF. CDR3 DNA sequence: TGTGCCAGCAGTGAAGCGGGCGTTACGCCCCAGCATTTT.

This clone was observed a handful of times. This rearrangement joins TRBV5-1 to TRBJ2-6, with D possibly being TRBD1 or TRBD2 (5 bases each). Germline lookup yields CDR1 SGHRS and CDR2 YFSETQ. There are 18 residues in the CDR3. Trimming pared 4 bases from V and 0 bases from J, leaving 17 bases between. The CDR3 DNA follows: TGCGCCAGCAGCCTGGAGCCGGGACGGATCTCTGGGGCCAACGTCCTGACTTTC. This encodes CASSLEPGRISGANVLTF.

The V call is TRBV6-4, the J call TRBJ1-4; D gene unclear. Per the germline V gene, CDR1 is MRHNA and CDR2 is SNTAGT. The V end lost 3 bases, the J end lost 3 bases, and 14 bases lay between the germline ends. The length of the CDR3 is 16 residues. The CDR3 DNA follows: TGTGCCAGCAGTGAGGTCACCTCTGGGGCTAATGAAAAACTGTTTTTT. It specifies CASSEVTSGANEKLFF.

The V call is TRBV28, the J call TRBJ2-7, with D possibly TRBD2 on 6 matching bases. With 5 bases removed from V and 5 bases from J, the gap between germline ends came to 16 bases. The germline gives CDR1 MDHEN, CDR2 SYDVKM. The CDR3 runs 14 residues. CDR3 DNA sequence: TGTGCCAGCAGTGACCGTCGGGGGTCCCACGAGCAGTACGTC. Protein product: CASSDRRGSHEQYV.

The chain joins TRBV7-8 to TRBJ2-7; D gene uncertain. Germline CDR1 is SGHVS and CDR2 is FQNEAQ. The CDR3 loop spans 16 amino acids. Trimming took 1 base from V and 2 from J, leaving 15 bases between them. In DNA form, the CDR3 reads TGTGCCAGCAGCTTAGGGGCGCCCAGTGGGCCCTACGAGCAGTACTTC. As protein: CASSLGAPSGPYEQYF.

This clone was detected a few times. The chain carries TRBV28 and TRBJ1-2; perhaps TRBD1 as D (5 bases). The length of the CDR3 is 14 residues. Germline V CDR1 and CDR2: MDHEN, SYDVKM. Deletions cut 3 bases from V and 5 bases from J, with 13 bases between. For the CDR3, the DNA is TGTGCCAGCAGTTTCCGGGGGTATGGGTATGGCTACACCTTC. The encoded protein is CASSFRGYGYGYTF.

In its sample, this clone was seen once. The CDR3 protein is CASSYSGTGGNEQYF. CDR3 DNA: TGTGCCAGCAGTTACTCCGGGACAGGGGGAAACGAGCAGTACTTC. The chain couples TRBV6-5 to TRBJ2-7; 11 bases are a match to TRBD1. CDR3 size: 15 residues. CDR1 and CDR2 (germline): MNHEY, SVGAGI. Germline trimming cut 0 bases from V and 5 bases from J; bases unmatched to any gene: 3.

This clone has only a few counts. V usage is TRBV19 and J usage is TRBJ2-4, with 8 bases lining up with TRBD1. CDR3 size: 15 residues. V gave up 5 bases and J gave up 8 bases; unmatched junction bases: 11. The germline gives CDR1 LNHDA, CDR2 SQIVND (reference sequence). The DNA of the CDR3 is TGTGCCAGTAGTCCCCAGGGGGCCCGCCGGGACATTCAGTACTTC. Translation: CASSPQGARRDIQYF.

V gene TRBV6-5 combines with J gene TRBJ1-6, with a weak D call TRBD1 (6 bases). The V and J ends lost 9 bases and 7 bases respectively, with 13 bases between them. Germline V gives CDR1 MNHEY, CDR2 SVGAGI. This CDR3 spans 13 amino acids. CDR3 region: CARAGARNSPLHF. The DNA of the CDR3 is TGTGCCAGGGCGGGGGCGAGGAATTCACCCCTCCACTTT.

This clone was picked up one time. This rearrangement joins TRBV3-1 (or the pseudogene TRBV3-2) to TRBJ1-6; D is perhaps TRBD1 (5 bases). Germline loops: CDR1 LGHDT, CDR2 YNNKEL (reference sequence). Trimming left V 1 base short and J 0 bases short, with 13 bases between. CDR3 size: 18 residues. DNA for the CDR3: TGTGCCAGCAGCCAAGTATTTCCGGGACGCTCCTATAATTCACCCCTCCACTTT. The encoded protein is CASSQVFPGRSYNSPLHF.

The CDR3 nucleotides read TGTGCCATCAGCCTTAGGAGCACAGATACGCAGTATTTT. This codes for CAISLRSTDTQYF. The chain links TRBV10-3 to TRBJ2-3, with D unresolved. The CDR3 contains 13 residues. The V and J ends lost 6 bases and 0 bases respectively, with 7 bases between them. Germline CDR1 ENHRY, CDR2 SYGVKD.

V and J are TRBV7-2 and TRBJ2-2, with 9 bases fitting TRBD1. The J segment lost 4 bases and the V segment lost 6 bases, leaving 12 bases of the junction unmatched. Germline V gives CDR1 SGHTA, CDR2 FQGNSA. This CDR3 contains 17 residues. The CDR3: CASRPNTGGSGTGELFF. DNA for the CDR3: TGTGCCAGCAGACCTAACACAGGGGGCTCTGGCACCGGGGAGCTGTTTTTT.

This rearrangement joins TRBV5-4 to TRBJ1-2; no reliable D call. CDR3 length equals 14 residues. CDR1 and CDR2 (germline): SGHNT, YYREEE (reference sequence). V was trimmed by 4 bases and J by 2 bases, leaving 12 bases between them. The CDR3 spells CASSPLGPNYGYTF. CDR3 nucleotides: TGTGCCAGCAGCCCTCTAGGGCCGAACTATGGCTACACCTTC.

The gene calls are TRBV6-2 or TRBV6-3 and TRBJ2-2; 7 bases map to TRBD1. Germline assignment: CDR1 MNHEY and CDR2 SVGEGT. With 2 bases clipped from V and 6 bases from J, the junction kept 18 bases outside the gene matches. The CDR3 covers 19 residues. The CDR3 DNA is TGTGCCAGCAGTTACCATTCCGGACAGGCGTCCTTTGGCGCCGGGGAGCTGTTTTTT. Encoded protein: CASSYHSGQASFGAGELFF.

V is TRBV5-4 and J is TRBJ2-2; no clear D. The CDR3 extends over 12 amino acids. From germline, CDR1 is SGHNT and CDR2 YYREEE (reference sequence). Deletions cut 3 bases from V and 4 bases from J, with 4 bases between. CDR3 coding DNA: TGTGCCAGCAGCTCTAGCACCGGGGAGCTGTTTTTT. Protein sequence: CASSSSTGELFF.

This clone was counted a single time. The V gene is TRBV27, the J gene TRBJ1-5; 7 bases line up with TRBD1. Germline loops: CDR1 MNHEY, CDR2 SMNVEV (reference sequence). The length of the CDR3 is 16 residues. V was clipped by 5 bases and J by 6 bases; unmatched bases: 13. CDR3 coding DNA: TGTGCCAGCAGTCCCAGCGAGGGGGCTCGGGGTCAGCCCCAGCATTTT. Protein product: CASSPSEGARGQPQHF.

The chain employs TRBV6-2 or TRBV6-3 and TRBJ1-1; D gene unclear. Trimming pared 2 bases from V and 0 bases from J, leaving 7 bases between. The CDR3 totals 14 residues. Germline assignment: CDR1 MNHEY and CDR2 SVGEGT. The CDR3 DNA is TGTGCCAGCAGTTACAGGGCTTTGAACACTGAAGCTTTCTTT. Translating it yields CASSYRALNTEAFF.

V is TRBV5-6 and J is TRBJ2-3; unclear D gene. Germline assignment: CDR1 SGHDT and CDR2 YYEEEE. This CDR3 has 15 amino acids. V lost 4 bases and J lost 0, with 12 bases in between. The CDR3 sequence is CASSPLVDSTDTQYF. CDR3 coding DNA: TGTGCCAGCAGCCCCCTAGTCGATAGCACAGATACGCAGTATTTT.

The chain has TRBV15 and TRBJ1-5; no clear D. V was clipped by 1 base and J by 5 bases, with 12 bases between them. The CDR3 has 15 residues. From germline, CDR1 is LNHNV and CDR2 YYDKDF (reference sequence). CDR3 nucleotides: TGTGCCACCAGCAGAGGTGGTAATCTGGATCAGCCCCAGCATTTT. It translates to CATSRGGNLDQPQHF.

The chain employs TRBV5-6 and TRBJ2-3; the D is unclear. This CDR3 has 13 residues. Germline V gene data show CDR1 as SGHDT and CDR2 as YYEEEE. V shed 0 bases and J shed 8 bases, with 10 bases lying between them. The CDR3 loop is CASSLERKPTQYF. CDR3 nucleotides: TGTGCCAGCAGCTTGGAACGCAAACCTACGCAGTATTTT.